This T cell receptor beta chain was sequenced for a study of T cells in Graves' hyperthyroidism and ophthalmopathy. Uncontrolled infections, other autoimmune diseases, pregnancy or lactation led to exclusion of patients. Clinicians diagnosed patients from clinical symptoms, serum thyroxine and TRAb, thyroid ultrasound and orbital computed tomography. The V gene's germline CDR1 is SGHRS and CDR2 YFSETQ. The CDR3 length is 14 residues. V dropped 0 bases and J dropped 3 bases, with 9 bases sitting between them. It was RNA transcripts that yielded the amplified TCR beta CDR3 regions. TCR CDR3 regions were first amplified by RT-PCR with HTBI primers. TCRdb re-called the multiplex PCR reads with MiXCR, one entry per CDR3 protein. This table holds about 480,000 distinct CDR3 sequences, approximately 23% found once. With regard to this clonotype: Its antigen is not known.

Study-wide results and caveats: The model predicted ophthalmopathy a median around six months before onset.

What was sequenced was blood. The rearrangement joins TRBV5-1 to TRBJ1-1; no reliable D call. The TCR was taken from a woman between 65 and 79 years old with Graves' ophthalmopathy. CDR3 residues: CASSLGGYDTEAFF. CDR3 coding DNA: TGCGCCAGCAGCTTGGGGGGTTACGACACTGAAGCTTTCTTT.